This passage covers 30 T cell receptor beta chains from one sample sequenced in a study of blood T cells in healthy people across ages. PCR was performed a second time for roughly 7 to 11 cycles using a sample-barcoded 5' primer and a J-beta primer mix. One entry per CDR3 protein results from TCRdb running MiXCR on the 5' RACE reads. Among about 1.1 million distinct CDR3 sequences listed, 35% to 40% were seen once. The sample taken for sequencing was blood. The receptors were sampled from a man aged 18 to 30 in good health.

This clonotype was found a few times. The CDR3 DNA reads as TGCAGTGCTAGTAATCTAGCGGGGGAAACCGGGGAGCTGTTTTTT. It specifies CSASNLAGETGELFF. V is TRBV20-1 and J is TRBJ2-2, with 10 bases that match TRBD2. The V segment lost 3 bases and the J segment 5 bases; nucleotides outside the gene matches: 6. Looked up from germline, CDR1 is DFQATT and CDR2 is SNEGSKA (reference sequence). This CDR3 comprises 15 residues.

This clonotype turned up a few times. This chain joins TRBV29-1 and TRBJ2-5; 9 nucleotides align to TRBD1. Unmatched junction bases numbered 5, after V lost 7 bases and J lost 2 bases. CDR3 size: 13 residues. CDR1 SQVTM and CDR2 ANQGSEA come from the germline V gene. CDR3 bases: TGCAGCGCCCCGGGACAGGGTCAAGAGACCCAGTACTTC. It encodes CSAPGQGQETQYF. The full variable domain, completed using reference TRBV29-1 and TRBJ2-5, is SAVISQKPSRDICQRGTSLTIQCQVDSQVTMMFWYRQQPGQSLTLIATANQGSEATYESGFVIDKFPISRPNLTFSTLTVSNMSPEDSSIYLCSAPGQGQETQYFGPGTRLLVL.

The V and J genes are TRBV9 and TRBJ2-1; TRBD2 matches 14 bases. Germline CDR1 is SGDLS and CDR2 is YYNGEE. The junction had 5 bases not matched to a gene; V was cut back by 0 bases and J by 6 bases. This CDR3 has 17 amino acids. CDR3 sequence reads: CASSVEGLAGVGNEQFF. The CDR3 coding sequence is TGTGCCAGCAGCGTAGAGGGACTAGCGGGGGTAGGCAATGAGCAGTTCTTC.

This clonotype was detected only a few times. The rearrangement uses TRBV4-3 and TRBJ2-3; TRBD1 agrees at 7 bases. There are 13 residues in the CDR3. The ends lost 11 bases at V and 0 bases at J; junction bases unmatched: 5. Germline V gives CDR1 LGHNA, CDR2 YSLEER. CDR3 in amino acids: CASGTDSTDTQYF. The CDR3 DNA reads as TGCGCCTCCGGGACAGACAGCACAGATACGCAGTATTTT.

The chain couples TRBV2 to TRBJ1-1; 10 bases map to TRBD1. Germline-derived CDR1 and CDR2 are SNHLY and FYNNEI. Trimming at V came to 6 bases and at J to 0 bases, leaving 4 bases not matched to a gene. This CDR3 contains 15 residues. DNA of the CDR3: TGTGCCAGCAGGGGGGACAGGGGCCTGAACACTGAAGCTTTCTTT. The encoded protein is CASRGDRGLNTEAFF.

Note on this clonotype: Germline is not matched at one junction end, which may reflect a read error. This chain uses TRBV9 with TRBJ1-2; possible D gene TRBD1, 6 bases. The CDR3 loop spans 14 amino acids. Per the germline V gene, CDR1 is SGDLS and CDR2 is YYNGEE. The CDR3 coding sequence is TGTGCCGGCAGCGAGGGGGATTTTGACTATGGCTACACCTTC. Its protein is CAGSEGDFDYGYTF.

V usage is TRBV10-3 and J usage is TRBJ2-7; no definite D call. The CDR3 extends over 12 amino acids. V was shortened by 3 bases and J by 3 bases, with 6 bases between the two germline ends. CDR1 and CDR2 from the germline V gene are ENHRY and SYGVKD. The CDR3 reads CAISDYGYEQYF. DNA of the CDR3: TGTGCCATCAGTGATTACGGCTACGAGCAGTACTTC.

The chain employs TRBV20-1 and TRBJ2-3; D may be TRBD2 (6 bases). The CDR3 consists of 14 residues. Germline V gene sequence: CDR1 DFQATT, CDR2 SNEGSKA (reference sequence). V was shortened by 3 bases and J by 2 bases, with 12 bases between the two germline ends. The chain's CDR3 is CSASGGALTDTQYF. CDR3 in DNA: TGCAGTGCTAGTGGCGGGGCCCTCACAGATACGCAGTATTTT.

The chain carries TRBV5-1 and TRBJ2-3; 10 positions agree with TRBD2. This CDR3 contains 17 residues. Per germline, CDR1 SGHRS and CDR2 YFSETQ. The V segment lost 1 base and the J segment 0 bases; nucleotides outside the gene matches: 5. The CDR3 loop is CASSLSPAGGSTDTQYF. The CDR3, as DNA: TGCGCCAGCAGCTTGTCCCCAGCGGGGGGGAGCACAGATACGCAGTATTTT.

This clonotype was observed a handful of times. The V call is TRBV4-1, the J call TRBJ2-1, with TRBD2 matching 8 bases. Germline CDR1 MGHRA, CDR2 YSYEKL. V shed 7 bases and J 1 base; nucleotides not matched to a gene: 9. CDR3 length: 16 amino acids. The CDR3 coding sequence is TGCGCCAGCACCAATTTCCTAGCGGGTTCCTACAATGAGCAGTTCTTC. It yields the protein CASTNFLAGSYNEQFF.

The chain uses TRBV24-1 and TRBJ2-7; no clear D gene. The germline CDR1 and CDR2 sequences are KGHDR and SFDVKD. V lost 3 bases and J lost 7, with 12 bases in between. The CDR3 is made up of 13 amino acids. The CDR3 sequence is CATSDGRYNEQYF. In nucleotides, the CDR3 is TGTGCCACCAGTGATGGACGGTACAATGAGCAGTACTTC.

The chain employs TRBV12-3 or TRBV12-4 and TRBJ1-2; unclear D gene. The V gene lost 5 bases and the J gene lost 8 bases, with 15 bases spanning the gap. This CDR3 has 13 residues. In DNA, the CDR3 is TGTGCCAGCAGTACCGACCGGGAGTACGGCTACACCTTC. Encoded protein: CASSTDREYGYTF.

The chain uses TRBV2 and TRBJ1-4, with D hard to call. The germline gives CDR1 SNHLY, CDR2 FYNNEI. V lost 6 bases, J lost 8 bases, and 7 bases lay in between. The CDR3 runs to 11 residues. The CDR3 sequence is CASRVQEKLFF. Written as DNA, the CDR3 is TGTGCCAGCAGGGTACAGGAAAAACTGTTTTTT.

V and J are TRBV6-2 or TRBV6-3 and TRBJ1-5; D is unclear. V was pared by 8 bases and J by 0 bases, with 20 bases between. Germline V gene data show CDR1 as MNHEY and CDR2 as SVGEGT. The CDR3 sequence is 17 residues long. The CDR3 DNA sequence: TGTGCCAGCGGACCGCACCGACCAATAGATAGCAATCAGCCCCAGCATTTT. Amino acids: CASGPHRPIDSNQPQHF.

This clonotype was counted between two and nine times. The chain has TRBV6-5 and TRBJ1-1; D ambiguous. Trimming removed 2 bases from V and 1 base from J, with 11 bases in between. This CDR3 is 15 amino acids long. Germline CDR1 is MNHEY and CDR2 is SVGAGI. DNA of the CDR3: TGTGCCAGCAGTTACAAGGGTCGTCCGAACACTGAAGCTTTCTTT. Its protein product is CASSYKGRPNTEAFF.

V gene TRBV6-2 or TRBV6-3 combines with J gene TRBJ2-1; D perhaps matches TRBD2 (6 bases). The CDR3 sequence is 18 residues long. Trimming stripped 3 bases from V and 0 bases from J, with 18 bases between. The germline gives CDR1 MNHEY, CDR2 SVGEGT. This chain's CDR3 is CASSYDWRGNSSYNEQFF. CDR3 sequence (DNA): TGTGCCAGCAGTTATGATTGGCGGGGAAACAGCTCCTACAATGAGCAGTTCTTC.

The chain uses TRBV3-1 and TRBJ2-7, with D unclear. The CDR3 sequence is 15 residues long. V lost 4 bases, J lost 2 bases, and 15 bases lay in between. CDR1 LGHDT and CDR2 YNNKEL come from the germline V gene (reference sequence). CDR3 protein: CASSLSSTIPYEQYF. For the CDR3, the DNA is TGTGCCAGCAGCCTCTCTAGTACAATTCCCTACGAGCAGTACTTC.

This clonotype showed up just a few times. The chain carries TRBV13 and TRBJ2-4; D is unclear. Germline CDR1 is PRHDT and CDR2 is FYEKMQ (reference sequence). This CDR3 is built from 15 residues. Deletions cut 3 bases from V and 1 base from J, with 10 bases between. For the CDR3, the DNA is TGTGCCAGCAGCTTCCGAAGCGCGGCCAAAAACATTCAGTACTTC. Its translation: CASSFRSAAKNIQYF. The entire variable domain, with the rest obtained from reference TRBV13 and TRBJ2-4, is as follows: AAGVIQSPRHLIKEKRETATLKCYPIPRHDTVYWYQQGPGQDPQFLISFYEKMQSDKGSIPDRFSAQQFSDYHSELNMSSLELGDSALYFCASSFRSAAKNIQYFGAGTRLSVL.

The chain uses TRBV13 and TRBJ2-7; possible D gene TRBD1, 5 bases. The CDR3 loop spans 13 amino acids. Germline V gene data show CDR1 as PRHDT and CDR2 as FYEKMQ (reference sequence). The germline V and J ends were trimmed by 3 bases and 4 bases, with 10 bases remaining between them. CDR3 in DNA: TGTGCCAGCAGCTTGGACATAAAGTACGAGCAGTACTTC. This encodes CASSLDIKYEQYF.

Worth noting for this clonotype: Since a much larger clone is just one base distant, this may be a read error. The rearrangement uses TRBV6-2 or TRBV6-3 and TRBJ2-5; no definite D call. Germline loops: CDR1 MNHEY, CDR2 SVGEGT. This CDR3 region has 14 residues. Trimming took 11 bases from V and 1 from J, leaving 17 bases between them. Here the CDR3 reads CAALEPLRQETQYF. Written as DNA, the CDR3 is TGTGCCGCCCTGGAGCCCCTTCGCCAAGAGACCCAGTACTTC.

This clonotype was observed a handful of times. This chain uses TRBV5-1 with TRBJ2-1, with TRBD2 matching over 11 bases. Germline V gives CDR1 SGHRS, CDR2 YFSETQ. Germline trimming cut 4 bases from V and 4 bases from J; bases unmatched to any gene: 16. The CDR3 is made up of 19 amino acids. CDR3 sequence reads: CASSPQDTSGGPLYNEQFF. Here the CDR3 DNA reads TGCGCCAGCAGCCCCCAAGATACTAGCGGGGGACCTCTATACAATGAGCAGTTCTTC. Together with reference TRBV5-1 and TRBJ2-1, the CDR3 gives the full variable domain: KAGVTQTPRYLIKTRGQQVTLSCSPISGHRSVSWYQQTPGQGLQFLFEYFSETQRNKGNFPGRFSGRQFSNSRSEMNVSTLELGDSALYLCASSPQDTSGGPLYNEQFFGPGTRLTVL.

This clonotype was seen a handful of times. The rearrangement joins TRBV4-2 to TRBJ2-5; 14 nucleotides align to TRBD2. After removal of 1 base from V and 2 bases from J, the junction contained 3 bases not matched to a gene. The CDR3 totals 17 residues. Germline V gene data show CDR1 as LGHNA and CDR2 as YNFKEQ. In DNA form, the CDR3 reads TGTGCCAGCAGCCAAGGACTAGCGGGGGGGCGGCAAGAGACCCAGTACTTC. Its translation is CASSQGLAGGRQETQYF.

CDR3 region: CAISEDSHYNEQFF. The CDR3 DNA reads TGTGCCATCAGTGAGGACAGCCACTACAATGAGCAGTTCTTC. The rearrangement joins TRBV10-3 to TRBJ2-1; D perhaps matches TRBD1 (5 bases). Germline V gene data show CDR1 as ENHRY and CDR2 as SYGVKD. The V end was cut by 2 bases, the J end by 3 bases, with 8 bases between. The length of the CDR3 is 14 residues.

This chain joins TRBV6-2 or TRBV6-3 and TRBJ2-1, with TRBD2 matching over 7 bases. This CDR3 region has 15 residues. The germline V gene has CDR1 MNHEY and CDR2 SVGEGT. The V segment lost 6 bases and the J segment 5 bases; nucleotides outside the gene matches: 10. In DNA, the CDR3 is TGTGCCAGCAGACCCCTAACGGGGGGAAACAATGAGCAGTTCTTC. Protein sequence: CASRPLTGGNNEQFF.

The V gene is TRBV7-2, the J gene TRBJ2-7; weak D call: TRBD2 (6 bases). Germline CDR1 reads SGHTA; CDR2 reads FQGNSA. The CDR3 consists of 15 residues. The ends were cut back, 2 bases at V and 10 bases at J, with 21 bases in the middle. The CDR3 bases are TGTGCCAGCAGCTTATTGGGGACTGGGTTGTTAGTTCAGTACTTC. As protein: CASSLLGTGLLVQYF.

The chain couples TRBV4-1 to TRBJ1-1; D is uncertain. The length of the CDR3 is 18 residues. Germline V lookup: CDR1 MGHRA, CDR2 YSYEKL. V was pared by 0 bases and J by 3 bases, with 20 bases between. CDR3 sequence reads: CASSQDLRGYGLDTEAFF. The CDR3 nucleotides are TGCGCCAGCAGCCAAGATTTGCGGGGATACGGTCTGGACACTGAAGCTTTCTTT.

This clonotype was counted between two and nine times. This chain uses TRBV7-9 with TRBJ1-1; D call uncertain. CDR3 length: 12 amino acids. Per the germline V gene, CDR1 is SEHNR and CDR2 is FQNEAQ (reference sequence). Trimming removed 4 bases from V and 3 bases from J, with 6 bases in between. The CDR3 coding sequence is TGTGCCAGCAGCTCAACATACACTGAAGCTTTCTTT. This translates into CASSSTYTEAFF.

This clonotype has at least ten counts. The chain joins TRBV5-5 to TRBJ1-2; D is uncertain. This CDR3 spans 16 amino acids. The germline V gene encodes CDR1 SGHKS and CDR2 YYEKEE (reference sequence). V lost 2 bases, J lost 1 base, and 15 bases lay in between. CDR3 region: CASSFSRAANNYGYTF. Written as DNA, the CDR3 is TGTGCCAGCAGCTTTAGCCGGGCAGCCAATAACTATGGCTACACCTTC.

The CDR3 bases are TGTGCCAGCAGCCCCACAAGCCAGGGTGACTATAATTCACCCCTCCACTTT. It translates to CASSPTSQGDYNSPLHF. The chain uses TRBV13 and TRBJ1-6; D is possibly TRBD1 (5 bases). CDR3 size: 17 residues. Trimming shortened V by 5 bases and J by 3 bases, and 17 bases separated the two germline ends. CDR1 is PRHDT and CDR2 is FYEKMQ in the germline V gene (reference sequence).

The table lists this clonotype with a few counts. This rearrangement joins TRBV27 to TRBJ1-2; 8 nucleotides match TRBD1. The J segment lost 8 bases and the V segment lost 10 bases, leaving 12 bases of the junction unmatched. The length of the CDR3 is 13 residues. The germline V gene encodes CDR1 MNHEY and CDR2 SMNVEV (reference sequence). CDR3 in amino acids: CATLAQGAGGYTF. The DNA of the CDR3 is TGTGCCACCTTAGCCCAGGGGGCAGGCGGCTACACCTTC.